Listed here are 10 T cell receptor beta chains from one sample, sequenced in a study of STAT5B mutations in CD4+ large granular lymphocyte leukemia. Measured with immunoSEQ multiplex PCR; TCRdb has only the in-frame clones, and not every one. The profile shows roughly 38,000 clones, 70% to 80% of them singletons. Specimen: CD4+ T cells from blood buffy coats. These receptors all come from a human donor in good health.

This rearrangement joins TRBV9 to TRBJ2-3; TRBD2 agrees at 8 bases. Losses at the gene ends were 4 bases for V and 3 bases for J; bases not matched to a gene: 10. The CDR3 totals 16 residues. Germline V gene sequence: CDR1 SGDLS, CDR2 YYNGEE. CDR3 in amino acids: CASSPYVGLETDTQYF. The CDR3 coding sequence is TGTGCCAGCAGCCCTTATGTGGGACTAGAGACAGATACGCAGTATTTT. The whole variable domain, remainder taken from reference TRBV9 and TRBJ2-3, is DSGVTQTPKHLITATGQRVTLRCSPRSGDLSVYWYQQSLDQGLQFLIQYYNGEERAKGNILERFSAQQFPDLHSELNLSSLELGDSALYFCASSPYVGLETDTQYFGPGTRLTVL.

This clone appeared a few times. CDR3 sequence (DNA): TGTGCCAGCAGCTTAGGAGGGTTAGGTGACTATGGCTACACCTTC. It yields the protein CASSLGGLGDYGYTF. This chain connects TRBV7-9 to TRBJ1-2; D gene uncertain. Germline V CDR1 and CDR2: SEHNR, FQNEAQ (reference sequence). V was pared by 1 base and J by 3 bases, with 12 bases between. The CDR3 spans 15 residues.

This chain connects TRBV7-2 to TRBJ2-6; D is unresolved. The ends were cut back, 5 bases at V and 4 bases at J, with 15 bases in the middle. This CDR3 has 16 residues. Germline V gives CDR1 SGHTA, CDR2 FQGNSA. In DNA, the CDR3 is TGTGCCAGCAGCCTATCAAGGGTGTCGGGGGCCAACGTCCTGACTTTC. Protein product: CASSLSRVSGANVLTF.

The V and J genes are TRBV27 and TRBJ2-5, with 9 positions matching TRBD2. CDR3 length: 15 residues. Germline V lookup: CDR1 MNHEY, CDR2 SMNVEV (reference sequence). V shed 6 bases and J 4 bases; nucleotides not matched to a gene: 9. The CDR3 bases are TGTGCCAGCAGGGAGGCGGGAGGGCCCACAGAGACCCAGTACTTC. Translating it yields CASREAGGPTETQYF.

V and J are TRBV28 and TRBJ1-1, with TRBD1 matching over 7 bases. The CDR3 spans 12 residues. Per germline, CDR1 MDHEN and CDR2 SYDVKM. The J segment lost 11 bases and the V segment lost 1 base, leaving 4 bases of the junction unmatched. CDR3 residues: CASSLSGQSAFF. CDR3 DNA sequence: TGTGCCAGCAGTTTATCGGGACAGTCGGCTTTCTTT.

The gene calls are TRBV10-3 and TRBJ1-6, with D possibly being TRBD1 (6 bases). Germline V lookup: CDR1 ENHRY, CDR2 SYGVKD. The CDR3 is 14 residues long. V lost 4 bases and J 6 bases, leaving 10 bases between the germline ends. The DNA for the CDR3 is TGTGCCATCAGTGGAGGACAGCGTAATTCACCCCTCCACTTT. This codes for CAISGGQRNSPLHF.

This rearrangement joins TRBV7-9 to TRBJ2-5, with D perhaps TRBD1 (6 bases). V was clipped by 3 bases and J by 1 base, with 9 bases between them. Germline CDR1 is SEHNR and CDR2 is FQNEAQ (reference sequence). The CDR3 is 14 amino acids. DNA of the CDR3: TGTGCCAGCAGCTTTTCAGGGGCCCAAGAGACCCAGTACTTC. Its protein product is CASSFSGAQETQYF.

This chain uses TRBV6-6 with TRBJ1-2; D is perhaps TRBD1 (5 bases). Per germline, CDR1 MNHNY and CDR2 SVGAGI (reference sequence). Trimming shortened V by 6 bases and J by 7 bases, and 18 bases separated the two germline ends. The CDR3 loop spans 14 amino acids. CDR3 nucleotide sequence: TGTGCCAGCAGGGCGACAGAGCCGCTTACTGGCTACACCTTC. Residues: CASRATEPLTGYTF.

This chain joins TRBV10-3 and TRBJ2-1; 15 bases agree with TRBD2. Germline loops: CDR1 ENHRY, CDR2 SYGVKD. Trimming removed 2 bases from V and 9 bases from J; junction bases left unmatched: 5. This CDR3 has 16 amino acids. This chain's CDR3 is CAISEGLAGGQGEQFF. The CDR3 DNA sequence: TGTGCCATCAGTGAGGGACTAGCGGGGGGGCAAGGTGAGCAGTTCTTC.

This chain uses TRBV5-4 with TRBJ2-3; 11 bases align to TRBD2. V lost 0 bases, J lost 4 bases, and 4 bases stayed unmatched. Germline V CDR1 and CDR2: SGHNT, YYREEE (reference sequence). The CDR3 length is 16 residues. CDR3 amino acids: CASSLELAGVSDTQYF. The CDR3, as DNA: TGTGCCAGCAGCTTGGAACTAGCGGGAGTGTCAGATACGCAGTATTTT.